The sequence of this TCR beta chain was determined in a study of T cells expressing NK-cell markers. Study information: Sorted T-cell subsets CD3+CD56+NKG2C+, CD3+CD56+NKG2C- and CD3+CD56-NKG2C+ were TCR beta-sequenced. Sequencing covered eight donors, seven HCMV-seropositive and one seronegative.

This CDR3 spans 13 amino acids. Germline V gene sequence: CDR1 LNHNV, CDR2 YYDKDF (reference sequence). Each CDR3 protein gets one entry in TCRdb, which reprocessed the 5' RACE reads and gives no DNA. This repertoire includes 250,000 to 300,000 distinct CDR3 sequences. The chain recombines TRBV15 with TRBJ2-5; the D gene TCRdb calls, TRBD1, cannot be checked with no DNA. This receptor was obtained from a man aged 18 to 35 in good health. Sequences were obtained from blood T cells: a sorted CD56 or NKG2C T cell subset, CD4+ or CD8+ T cells, or bulk PBMC T cells (not recorded which). CDR3: CATSRTGPETQYF.